This TCR beta chain comes out of a study of CD8+ T cells in alopecia areata. Study summary: Treated patients were given 5 to 10 mg oral tofacitinib twice daily.

The treatment was: oral pan-JAK inhibitor, 5-10 mg twice daily. Sampling of alopecia areata patients yielded lesional scalp punch biopsies as well as peripheral blood. Reverse transcribed after extraction, RNA yielded cDNA as the sequencing template. Profiling relied on immunoSEQ multiplex PCR, and the TCRdb table lists in-frame clones only, not all of them. The sample yields 95,000 to 100,000 clones, just under 60% seen once. The CDR3 loop spans 14 amino acids. Germline V CDR1 and CDR2: SNHLY, FYNNEI. The V end was cut by 2 bases, the J end by 4 bases, with 12 bases between. Whole-study findings and limits: Tofacitinib significantly brought down scalp clonality and expanded CD8+ clones among top 100. Scalp samples also yield sequences from resident alphabeta T cells of normal skin.

The table lists this clone with a few counts. The antigen remains unidentified. This TCR was sampled from a human donor with alopecia areata. Sequencing used CD8+ T cells sorted from blood, obtained around week 55, from a patient treated with tofacitinib. The V call is TRBV2, the J call TRBJ2-7, with D unresolved. The CDR3 nucleotides are TGTGCCAGCAGTGAAATCGCAGCGTCGTACGAGCAGTACTTC. Amino acid sequence: CASSEIAASYEQYF.